The 26 T cell receptor beta chains below were found in one sample sequenced in a study of OX40 agonist ivuxolimab in advanced cancers. Libraries were constructed by the immunoSEQ multiplex PCR assay. TCRdb obtained this table from immuneACCESS and retained in-frame rearrangements with V and J assigned. These tables miss some clones; where compared with another copy, unresolved V genes account for less than half of the shortfall, and the remainder is unexplained. In this sample the table shows about 49,000 clones, 85% to 95% of which occur a single time. 11% of the sample lies in the top ten. Material: CD4+ or CD8+ T cells sorted from blood, obtained in a trial of the OX40 agonist ivuxolimab. The receptors were gathered from an adult with an advanced solid tumor such as melanoma, head and neck, liver or kidney cancer.

The gene calls are TRBV10-3 and TRBJ2-7, with D perhaps being TRBD1 or TRBD2 (5 bases each). Trimming left V 1 base short and J 7 bases short, with 11 bases between. Germline V gene data show CDR1 as ENHRY and CDR2 as SYGVKD. The CDR3 has 13 residues. CDR3 in DNA: TGTGCCATCAGTGAGTTTAGGGGAGAGGAGCAGTACTTC. Translation: CAISEFRGEEQYF.

The table lists this clone with a count of one. The rearrangement uses TRBV25-1 and TRBJ2-1; no firm D call. The CDR3 extends over 13 amino acids. Trimming took 1 base from V and 6 from J, leaving 7 bases between them. The germline gives CDR1 MGHDK, CDR2 SYGVNS. This chain's CDR3 is CASSEFRANEQFF. The DNA for the CDR3 is TGTGCCAGCAGTGAATTTCGGGCCAATGAGCAGTTCTTC.

V usage is TRBV7-3 and J usage is TRBJ2-3; D perhaps matches TRBD1 (5 bases). Deletions cut 4 bases from V and 4 bases from J, with 12 bases between. The CDR3 is 14 residues long. CDR1 is SGHTA and CDR2 is FQGTGA in the germline V gene. The CDR3 sequence: CASSSREMPDTQYF. The CDR3 bases are TGTGCCAGCAGCTCCAGGGAAATGCCAGATACGCAGTATTTT.

To note about this clone: Other DNA sequences in this specimen translate into the identical CDR3. The rearrangement joins TRBV9 to TRBJ1-2; D gene unclear. Trimming pared 0 bases from V and 3 bases from J, leaving 12 bases between. The V gene's germline CDR1 is SGDLS and CDR2 YYNGEE. The CDR3 spans 15 residues. The CDR3, as DNA: TGTGCCAGCAGCGTAGCTGGTACAGACCACTATGGCTACACCTTC. Encoded protein: CASSVAGTDHYGYTF.

This chain uses TRBV2 with TRBJ2-1, with 10 nucleotides matching TRBD2. CDR1 is SNHLY and CDR2 is FYNNEI in the germline V gene. The CDR3 is made up of 16 amino acids. The V segment lost 2 bases and the J segment 8 bases; nucleotides outside the gene matches: 9. The CDR3 bases are TGTGCCAGCAGTGAATATCGAGCGGGAGGGGAGGATGAGCAGTTCTTC. Translated, it gives CASSEYRAGGEDEQFF.

The chain combines TRBV29-1 with TRBJ2-7; tentatively, D is TRBD1 (6 bases). Germline loops: CDR1 SQVTM, CDR2 ANQGSEA. The V end was cut by 1 base, the J end by 2 bases, with 6 bases between. This CDR3 spans 12 amino acids. CDR3 protein: CSVEAGAYEQYF. In DNA form, the CDR3 reads TGCAGCGTTGAAGCAGGGGCCTACGAGCAGTACTTC.

This chain joins TRBV27 and TRBJ2-2; TRBD2 aligns across 8 bases. Germline V gene sequence: CDR1 MNHEY, CDR2 SMNVEV (reference sequence). This CDR3 region has 17 residues. Trimming took 0 bases from V and 6 from J; bases not matched to a gene: 9. The CDR3 loop reads CASSLSREGLWSGELFF. The CDR3 region has the DNA TGTGCCAGCAGTTTATCCCGGGAGGGCCTTTGGTCCGGGGAGCTGTTTTTT.

V is TRBV4-1 and J is TRBJ2-7, with 11 bases fitting TRBD2. The V and J ends lost 1 base and 5 bases, in that order; junction bases with no gene match: 4. Germline V CDR1 and CDR2: MGHRA, YSYEKL. This CDR3 spans 15 amino acids. CDR3 residues: CASSQVILAGDEQYF. DNA for the CDR3: TGCGCCAGCAGCCAAGTTATACTAGCGGGAGACGAGCAGTACTTC.

The chain has TRBV9 and TRBJ1-3, with D possibly matching TRBD1 (5 bases). Per germline, CDR1 SGDLS and CDR2 YYNGEE. The V and J ends lost 4 bases and 0 bases respectively, with 14 bases between them. This CDR3 region has 16 residues. This CDR3 is CASSPRQIPSGNTIYF. CDR3 DNA sequence: TGTGCCAGCAGCCCCCGACAGATTCCCTCTGGAAACACCATATATTTT.

This clone has just one count. The chain is built from TRBV12-5 and TRBJ1-1; a weak D match, TRBD1 (5 bases). V gave up 0 bases and J gave up 8 bases, with 10 bases separating them. This CDR3 has 13 residues. Germline CDR1 reads LGHNT; CDR2 reads FRNRAP. The CDR3 coding sequence is TGTGCTAGTGGTTTGGTAGTAGGGGAGGAAGCTTTCTTT. Its translation: CASGLVVGEEAFF.

The V and J genes are TRBV27 and TRBJ2-3, with TRBD2 as a possible D gene (5 bases). CDR3 size: 13 residues. Trimming pared 6 bases from V and 5 bases from J, leaving 12 bases between. Germline CDR1 is MNHEY and CDR2 is SMNVEV (reference sequence). DNA of the CDR3: TGTGCCAGCAGCCCAAATGAGGGAGATACGCAGTATTTT. As protein: CASSPNEGDTQYF.

The rearrangement joins TRBV6-5 to TRBJ2-1; the match to TRBD1 covers 9 bases. The CDR3 runs 13 residues. The junction had 1 base not matched to a gene; V was cut back by 2 bases and J by 8 bases. CDR1 is MNHEY and CDR2 is SVGAGI in the germline V gene. CDR3 coding DNA: TGTGCCAGCAGTTACGGGACAGGGTATGAGCAGTTCTTC. This encodes CASSYGTGYEQFF.

The table lists this clone with a count of one. The V and J genes are TRBV9 and TRBJ1-1; tentatively, D is TRBD1 (5 bases). Looked up from germline, CDR1 is SGDLS and CDR2 is YYNGEE. The CDR3 extends over 13 amino acids. V was cut by 0 bases and J by 5 bases, with 8 bases left in between. DNA for the CDR3: TGTGCCAGCAGCGTAGGGGGCCAGACTGAAGCTTTCTTT. Its translation is CASSVGGQTEAFF.

The J gene is TRBJ1-4, the V gene TRBV4-3; TRBD1 matches at 8 bases. V trimming: 6 bases; J trimming: 3 bases; junction bases outside the gene matches: 3. This CDR3 contains 14 residues. Germline lookup yields CDR1 LGHNA and CDR2 YSLEER. The CDR3 region has the DNA TGCGCCAGCAGAAAACAGGGGGCTAATGAAAAACTGTTTTTT. As protein: CASRKQGANEKLFF.

The J gene is TRBJ1-2, the V gene TRBV7-9, with 10 bases identical to TRBD1. The CDR3 consists of 16 residues. The junction had 5 bases not matched to a gene; V was cut back by 0 bases and J by 4 bases. Germline CDR1 and CDR2: SEHNR and FQNEAQ (reference sequence). The CDR3 spells CASSLAGTGAGYGYTF. The CDR3 nucleotides are TGTGCCAGCAGCTTAGCGGGGACAGGGGCTGGCTATGGCTACACCTTC. Full variable domain (outside the CDR3, taken from reference TRBV7-9 and TRBJ1-2): DTGVSQNPRHKITKRGQNVTFRCDPISEHNRLYWYRQTLGQGPEFLTYFQNEAQLEKSRLLSDRFSAERPKGSFSTLEIQRTEQGDSAMYLCASSLAGTGAGYGYTFGSGTRLTVV.

V and J are TRBV11-1 and TRBJ1-2; the D gene is possibly TRBD1 (5 bases). The germline V gene encodes CDR1 SGHAT and CDR2 FQDESV (reference sequence). V was shortened by 0 bases and J by 0 bases, with 5 bases between the two germline ends. CDR3 length equals 14 residues. The CDR3 nucleotides read TGTGCCAGCAGCTTAGCCAGGGCTAACTATGGCTACACCTTC. Translation gives CASSLARANYGYTF. The variable domain in full, completed from reference TRBV11-1 and TRBJ1-2, reads EAEVAQSPRYKITEKSQAVAFWCDPISGHATLYWYRQILGQGPELLVQFQDESVVDDSQLPKDRFSAERLKGVDSTLKIQPAELGDSAMYLCASSLARANYGYTFGSGTRLTVV.

V is TRBV9 and J is TRBJ1-2; no definite D call. Trimming cost V 0 bases and J 7 bases, with 7 bases left between them. The CDR3 has 12 residues. CDR1 is SGDLS and CDR2 is YYNGEE in the germline V gene. CDR3 loop: CASSVETGGYTF. CDR3 sequence (DNA): TGTGCCAGCAGCGTAGAAACGGGTGGCTACACCTTC.

This clone turned up a few times. The chain couples TRBV6-5 to TRBJ2-7; possible D gene TRBD2, 5 bases. The CDR3 loop spans 13 amino acids. The germline V gene has CDR1 MNHEY and CDR2 SVGAGI. Trimming left V 10 bases short and J 2 bases short, with 15 bases between. The CDR3 DNA follows: TGTGCCAACTCCAACGGGGATACCTACGAGCAGTACTTC. Amino acid sequence: CANSNGDTYEQYF.

This clone was observed once. This chain uses TRBV7-9 with TRBJ1-3; D gene unclear. Germline CDR1 reads SEHNR; CDR2 reads FQNEAQ (reference sequence). The CDR3 covers 14 residues. Trimming stripped 1 base from V and 0 bases from J, with 4 bases between. CDR3 sequence: CASSLVHSGNTIYF. In nucleotides, the CDR3 is TGTGCCAGCAGCTTAGTGCACTCTGGAAACACCATATATTTT. Full variable domain (outside the CDR3, taken from reference TRBV7-9 and TRBJ1-3): DTGVSQNPRHKITKRGQNVTFRCDPISEHNRLYWYRQTLGQGPEFLTYFQNEAQLEKSRLLSDRFSAERPKGSFSTLEIQRTEQGDSAMYLCASSLVHSGNTIYFGEGSWLTVV.

This CDR3 is CASSLGQGDTGELFF. CDR3 nucleotides: TGTGCCAGCAGCTTAGGACAGGGAGACACCGGGGAGCTGTTTTTT. This chain joins TRBV13 and TRBJ2-2, with D possibly TRBD1 on 6 matching bases. The V end was cut by 0 bases, the J end by 3 bases, with 8 bases between. The CDR3 contains 15 residues. Germline assignment: CDR1 PRHDT and CDR2 FYEKMQ (reference sequence). The full variable domain, its missing parts supplied by reference TRBV13 and TRBJ2-2, is AAGVIQSPRHLIKEKRETATLKCYPIPRHDTVYWYQQGPGQDPQFLISFYEKMQSDKGSIPDRFSAQQFSDYHSELNMSSLELGDSALYFCASSLGQGDTGELFFGEGSRLTVL.

The chain recombines TRBV7-9 with TRBJ2-1, with TRBD1 identical over 8 bases. J was trimmed by 4 bases and V by 5 bases; bases with no gene match: 10. The CDR3 totals 16 residues. Germline V lookup: CDR1 SEHNR, CDR2 FQNEAQ (reference sequence). In DNA form, the CDR3 reads TGTGCCAGCAGCCCCCAGGGGGCTACACTTTACAATGAGCAGTTCTTC. Translation gives CASSPQGATLYNEQFF.

The chain combines TRBV7-9 with TRBJ2-1; possibly TRBD2 for D (6 bases). The CDR3 contains 18 residues. Trimming shortened V by 5 bases and J by 8 bases, and 28 bases separated the two germline ends. Germline values: CDR1 SEHNR, CDR2 FQNEAQ (reference sequence). Here the CDR3 DNA reads TGTGCCAGCAGCCCCACCATCTCTAGCGCAGGCCTCGTGGATGAGCAGTTCTTC. Translating gives CASSPTISSAGLVDEQFF.

A remark on this clone: Within the sample, other DNA sequences also encode this same CDR3. This chain joins TRBV9 and TRBJ2-2, with 7 bases matching TRBD2. V shed 4 bases, J shed 2 bases, and the junction held 5 bases outside the gene matches. This CDR3 is 15 amino acids long. Germline-derived CDR1 and CDR2 are SGDLS and YYNGEE. The DNA for the CDR3 is TGTGCCAGCAGCTTAGCGGGCCTAAACACCGGGGAGCTGTTTTTT. Amino acid sequence: CASSLAGLNTGELFF.

The chain is built from TRBV9 and TRBJ2-1; the D call may be TRBD1 or TRBD2 (5 bases each). The germline gives CDR1 SGDLS, CDR2 YYNGEE. The CDR3 runs to 14 residues. V dropped 2 bases and J dropped 8 bases, with 14 bases sitting between them. CDR3 residues: CASSVPGPFDEQFF. Written as DNA, the CDR3 is TGTGCCAGCAGCGTCCCGGGACCCTTCGATGAGCAGTTCTTC.

The V gene is TRBV5-4, the J gene TRBJ2-1; the match to TRBD1 covers 12 bases. The V segment lost 4 bases and the J segment 9 bases; nucleotides outside the gene matches: 8. The CDR3 spans 15 residues. Germline V gives CDR1 SGHNT, CDR2 YYREEE (reference sequence). The CDR3 region has the DNA TGTGCCAGCAGCACGGGACAGGGGGCTGTCGTTGAGCAGTTCTTC. Amino acid sequence: CASSTGQGAVVEQFF.

The chain is built from TRBV29-1 and TRBJ2-2, with D tentatively TRBD2 (6 bases). V was trimmed by 7 bases and J by 5 bases, leaving 8 bases between them. There are 11 residues in the CDR3. Germline CDR1 and CDR2: SQVTM and ANQGSEA. As DNA, the CDR3 is TGCAGCGCCGGGGGAACCGGGGAGCTGTTTTTT. Its protein is CSAGGTGELFF.